The 22 T cell receptor beta chains in this list originate from one sample, sequenced in a study of blood T cell repertoires in COVID-19. Measured with immunoSEQ multiplex PCR; TCRdb has only the in-frame clones, and not every one. The sample carries 270,000 or so clones, roughly 89% recorded once. The sequencing sample was made of peripheral blood. Receptor source: a man in his forties or fifties with acute or convalescent COVID-19.

This clone has just one count. The chain couples TRBV10-2 to TRBJ1-2; 9 bases agree with TRBD1. With V trimmed by 3 bases and J by 10 bases, 12 bases remained unmatched. CDR3 length: 15 residues. CDR1 and CDR2 from the germline V gene are WSHSY and SAAADI. CDR3 region: CASSDRGGQGGYYTF. The CDR3 bases are TGCGCCAGCAGTGACCGAGGGGGACAGGGAGGATACTACACCTTC.

The rearrangement uses TRBV5-4 and TRBJ2-7; 8 nucleotides align to TRBD2. Per germline, CDR1 SGHNT and CDR2 YYREEE (reference sequence). CDR3 length: 15 residues. Trimming at V came to 0 bases and at J to 7 bases, leaving 9 bases not matched to a gene. The DNA for the CDR3 is TGTGCCAGCAGCTTGGCCTTGGAGCGGGGGAAGGAGCAGTACTTC. Encoded protein: CASSLALERGKEQYF.

The table lists this clone with a few counts. This sequence joins TRBV5-1 and TRBJ1-2; the D gene is possibly TRBD1 (5 bases). The V end was cut by 0 bases, the J end by 8 bases, with 17 bases between. The CDR3 length is 15 residues. In germline, CDR1 is SGHRS, CDR2 YFSETQ. The CDR3, as DNA: TGCGCCAGCAGCTTGGAGGGACTGAAGGGAGTAGGCTACACCTTC. Its translation is CASSLEGLKGVGYTF.

The chain links TRBV6-6 to TRBJ1-1; tentative D call: TRBD1 (5 bases). Trimming shortened V by 0 bases and J by 3 bases, and 11 bases separated the two germline ends. CDR1 and CDR2 (germline): MNHNY, SVGAGI (reference sequence). The CDR3 spans 15 residues. CDR3 sequence reads: CASSYSSRADTEAFF. The CDR3 nucleotides read TGTGCCAGCAGTTACTCGAGCAGGGCGGACACTGAAGCTTTCTTT.

This chain uses TRBV2 with TRBJ1-1; 9 nucleotides agree with TRBD1. Germline V gene lookup returns CDR1 SNHLY and CDR2 FYNNEI. The CDR3 is 14 residues long. The J segment lost 3 bases and the V segment lost 5 bases, leaving 4 bases of the junction unmatched. CDR3 in DNA: TGTGCCAGCAGTTCCGACAGGGGGGACACTGAAGCTTTCTTT. Its protein product is CASSSDRGDTEAFF.

V and J are TRBV11-3 and TRBJ2-3, with 7 bases fitting TRBD1. Germline trimming cut 1 base from V and 5 bases from J; bases unmatched to any gene: 9. This CDR3 is 16 amino acids long. Looked up from germline, CDR1 is SGHNT and CDR2 is YENEEA. DNA for the CDR3: TGTGCCAGCAGCTTAGGAGGACAGGCTGGCGTAGATACGCAGTATTTT. This codes for CASSLGGQAGVDTQYF.

The chain is built from TRBV30 and TRBJ2-3, with a tentative D call TRBD2 (7 bases). The germline gives CDR1 GTSNPN, CDR2 SVGIG (reference sequence). This CDR3 is built from 14 residues. The V end lost 5 bases, the J end lost 2 bases, and 14 bases lay between the germline ends. The CDR3 nucleotides are TGTGCCTGGGCAGGGGAGGGCTTCACAGATACGCAGTATTTT. This encodes CAWAGEGFTDTQYF.

The chain recombines TRBV19 with TRBJ2-1; 11 nucleotides line up with TRBD2. The trim removed 7 bases at V and 7 bases at J, leaving 6 bases unmatched. The length of the CDR3 is 14 residues. Germline assignment: CDR1 LNHDA and CDR2 SQIVND (reference sequence). CDR3 in amino acids: CASTTSGGLNEQFF. The CDR3, as DNA: TGTGCCAGTACCACTAGCGGGGGCTTAAATGAGCAGTTCTTC.

The chain employs TRBV19 and TRBJ2-3, with 10 bases identical to TRBD2. Per the germline V gene, CDR1 is LNHDA and CDR2 is SQIVND (reference sequence). The J segment lost 6 bases and the V segment lost 4 bases, leaving 13 bases of the junction unmatched. The CDR3 extends over 17 amino acids. The CDR3 loop is CASSTQYTSGDRDTQYF. CDR3 DNA sequence: TGTGCCAGTAGTACCCAGTATACTAGCGGGGACCGGGATACGCAGTATTTT.

This chain uses TRBV5-1 with TRBJ2-1, with 8 bases identical to TRBD1. Trimming took 4 bases from V and 6 from J; bases not matched to a gene: 9. In germline, CDR1 is SGHRS, CDR2 YFSETQ. This CDR3 has 15 residues. The CDR3 DNA is TGCGCCAGCAGCATTGGACAGGGAACCTTCAATGAGCAGTTCTTC. Amino acids: CASSIGQGTFNEQFF.

About this clone: The conserved final phenylalanine or tryptophan is absent from the CDR3, which likely points to a read error. The chain is built from TRBV3-1 (or the pseudogene TRBV3-2) and TRBJ1-2; D is ambiguous. Trimming pared 1 base from V and 2 bases from J, leaving 5 bases between. Germline CDR1 and CDR2: LGHDT and YNNKEL (reference sequence). The CDR3 is 13 residues long. CDR3 sequence reads: CASSQVENYGYTL. DNA for the CDR3: TGTGCCAGCAGCCAAGTAGAGAACTATGGCTACACCCTC.

The V and J genes are TRBV29-1 and TRBJ1-1; no firm D call. This CDR3 region has 14 residues. V lost 8 bases and J lost 6, with 22 bases in between. The germline gives CDR1 SQVTM, CDR2 ANQGSEA. As DNA, the CDR3 is TGCAGCCCCCGCCGACTGGCCCGAGACGCTGAAGCTTTCTTT. Encoded protein: CSPRRLARDAEAFF.

The sample holds a few counts of this clone. The chain links TRBV4-1 to TRBJ2-7; a possible D gene is TRBD1 (6 bases). Trimming shortened V by 0 bases and J by 4 bases, and 19 bases separated the two germline ends. CDR1 is MGHRA, CDR2 YSYEKL, per germline. The CDR3 is 17 amino acids. In DNA form, the CDR3 reads TGCGCCAGCAGCCAAGATATAGGGGACACCCGGGGTTACGAGCAGTACTTC. Translated, it gives CASSQDIGDTRGYEQYF.

This clone was detected once. The V gene is TRBV15, the J gene TRBJ1-4, with TRBD1 matching over 7 bases. V gave up 3 bases and J gave up 15 bases; unmatched junction bases: 7. CDR1 and CDR2 (germline): LNHNV, YYDKDF (reference sequence). CDR3 length: 12 residues. This CDR3 is CATSSLGQWMFF. The CDR3 nucleotides are TGTGCCACCAGCAGCTTGGGACAGTGGATGTTTTTT.

This chain links TRBV30 with TRBJ1-2; 10 bases agree with TRBD1. The V segment lost 3 bases and the J segment 13 bases; nucleotides outside the gene matches: 17. The CDR3 spans 15 residues. Germline V CDR1 and CDR2: GTSNPN, SVGIG (reference sequence). The CDR3 DNA reads as TGTGCCTGGAGGAGGGACGGGACAGGGGTCCTCGGCCTCACCTTC. Its translation: CAWRRDGTGVLGLTF. The full variable domain, completed using reference TRBV30 and TRBJ1-2, is SQTIHQWPATLVQPVGSPLSLECTVEGTSNPNLYWYRQAAGRGLQLLFYSVGIGQISSEVPQNLSASRPQDRQFILSSKKLLLSDSGFYLCAWRRDGTGVLGLTFGSGTRLTVV.

This chain joins TRBV29-1 and TRBJ2-2; 12 nucleotides line up with TRBD1. Looked up from germline, CDR1 is SQVTM and CDR2 is ANQGSEA. The CDR3 consists of 14 residues. V gave up 3 bases and J gave up 8 bases; unmatched junction bases: 4. The CDR3 nucleotides are TGCAGCGTTGATTTGGGACAGGGGGCTGGGGAGCTGTTTTTT. It specifies CSVDLGQGAGELFF.

The chain joins TRBV18 to TRBJ1-6; no definite D call. Germline V gives CDR1 KGHSH, CDR2 LQKENI. V was shortened by 2 bases and J by 0 bases, with 14 bases between the two germline ends. The CDR3 consists of 18 residues. CDR3 residues: CASSPTFQPSSYNSPLHF. The CDR3, as DNA: TGTGCCAGCTCACCAACTTTTCAGCCTAGCTCCTATAATTCACCCCTCCACTTT. The complete variable domain, with remaining parts taken from reference TRBV18 and TRBJ1-6, reads NAGVMQNPRHLVRRRGQEARLRCSPMKGHSHVYWYRQLPEEGLKFMVYLQKENIIDESGMPKERFSAEFPKEGPSILRIQQVVRGDSAAYFCASSPTFQPSSYNSPLHFGNGTRLTVT.

This chain joins TRBV5-5 and TRBJ2-7; possibly TRBD1 for D (6 bases). Germline assignment: CDR1 SGHKS and CDR2 YYEKEE (reference sequence). This CDR3 spans 14 amino acids. Trimming cost V 0 bases and J 2 bases, with 9 bases left between them. CDR3 in DNA: TGTGCCAGCAGCTTGGGGGGACAAACCTACGAGCAGTACTTC. As protein: CASSLGGQTYEQYF.

The V call is TRBV28, the J call TRBJ2-1; D possibly corresponds to TRBD1 (6 bases). V was pared by 11 bases and J by 5 bases, with 16 bases between. The germline CDR1 and CDR2 sequences are MDHEN and SYDVKM. This CDR3 is built from 13 residues. CDR3: CASSWGHHNEQFF. The CDR3 coding sequence is TGTGCCTCTTCGTGGGGGCACCACAATGAGCAGTTCTTC.

This chain connects TRBV3-1 (or the pseudogene TRBV3-2) to TRBJ2-1; D remains ambiguous. Germline values: CDR1 LGHDT, CDR2 YNNKEL (reference sequence). V lost 3 bases to trimming and J lost 8 bases, with 11 bases between them. The CDR3 consists of 13 residues. CDR3 in DNA: TGTGCCAGCAGCCAGATTTTCGGTGATGAGCAGTTCTTC. This encodes CASSQIFGDEQFF.

The chain links TRBV13 to TRBJ1-2; D is unresolved. Germline-derived CDR1 and CDR2 are PRHDT and FYEKMQ (reference sequence). Trimming stripped 5 bases from V and 6 bases from J, with 19 bases between. CDR3 length: 15 amino acids. In DNA, the CDR3 is TGTGCCAGCAGCCCCTACCCTAGACCCAAGGATGGCTACACCTTC. Protein product: CASSPYPRPKDGYTF. The full variable domain, completed using reference TRBV13 and TRBJ1-2, is AAGVIQSPRHLIKEKRETATLKCYPIPRHDTVYWYQQGPGQDPQFLISFYEKMQSDKGSIPDRFSAQQFSDYHSELNMSSLELGDSALYFCASSPYPRPKDGYTFGSGTRLTVV.

The chain recombines TRBV29-1 with TRBJ2-5; weak D call: TRBD1 (5 bases). This CDR3 region has 14 residues. Germline assignment: CDR1 SQVTM and CDR2 ANQGSEA. V lost 5 bases, J lost 4 bases, and 17 bases lay in between. The CDR3 region is CSVIPRGAGETQYF. CDR3 sequence (DNA): TGCAGCGTTATCCCTCGTGGGGCCGGAGAGACCCAGTACTTC. Drawing the rest from reference TRBV29-1 and TRBJ2-5, the complete variable domain is SAVISQKPSRDICQRGTSLTIQCQVDSQVTMMFWYRQQPGQSLTLIATANQGSEATYESGFVIDKFPISRPNLTFSTLTVSNMSPEDSSIYLCSVIPRGAGETQYFGPGTRLLVL.